A single sample gave rise to the 11 T cell receptor beta chains below, sequenced in a study of response to subunit inactivated influenza vaccine (dated by TCRdb to the late 2010s). Receptor libraries were prepared by RT-PCR. Sequenced on an Illumina HiSeq 2500. TCRdb cleaned the public reads at Q25 with fastp, built clones with MiXCR and kept in-frame beta chains. Each record represents a unique CDR3 protein, reported with the most common genes and DNA among its rows. The sample records approximately 250,000 distinct CDR3 sequences, 12% of which are singletons. The ten largest clonotypes hold about 7.8% of the sample. Sequencing used non-naive T cells sorted from PBMCs, obtained about 14 days before vaccination. The sample's cell subset or site label is to be understood as: memory T cell fraction. These receptors came from a man over 45 who received an inactivated influenza vaccine. Donor details come from another sample of the same person, matched by shared clones.

The V and J genes are TRBV5-1 and TRBJ2-2; TRBD1 aligns across 7 bases. With 6 bases clipped from V and 4 bases from J, the junction kept 12 bases outside the gene matches. The CDR3 consists of 16 residues. In germline, CDR1 is SGHRS, CDR2 YFSETQ. The CDR3 sequence: CASTHTGAPRTGELFF. The DNA of the CDR3 is TGCGCCAGCACCCACACAGGGGCGCCGCGCACCGGGGAGCTGTTTTTT. Combining the CDR3 with reference TRBV5-1 and TRBJ2-2 gives the whole variable domain KAGVTQTPRYLIKTRGQQVTLSCSPISGHRSVSWYQQTPGQGLQFLFEYFSETQRNKGNFPGRFSGRQFSNSRSEMNVSTLELGDSALYLCASTHTGAPRTGELFFGEGSRLTVL.

This clonotype was counted a few times. The chain joins TRBV11-2 to TRBJ2-4; TRBD2 agrees at 15 bases. Germline V lookup: CDR1 SGHAT, CDR2 FQNNGV. The CDR3 contains 20 residues. Losses at the gene ends were 2 bases for V and 0 bases for J; bases not matched to a gene: 8. For the CDR3, the DNA is TGTGCCAGCAGCTTACTCACCGGGACTAGCGGGGGGCTAGCCAAAAACATTCAGTACTTC. Protein: CASSLLTGTSGGLAKNIQYF.

This clonotype was recorded only once. A much larger clonotype is one base distant, so this may be a read error. This rearrangement joins TRBV4-3 to TRBJ2-5; unclear D gene. CDR1 is LGHNA, CDR2 YSLEER, per germline. CDR3 length: 15 amino acids. This CDR3 is CPSSQDRASWETQYF. The CDR3 DNA sequence: TGCCCCAGCAGCCAAGATAGGGCTAGTTGGGAGACCCAGTACTTC.

The J gene is TRBJ1-2, the V gene TRBV5-1; TRBD1 is a possible D gene (5 bases). The V and J ends lost 0 bases and 2 bases respectively, with 11 bases between them. Germline CDR1 and CDR2: SGHRS and YFSETQ. This CDR3 has 15 amino acids. The CDR3 DNA is TGCGCCAGCAGCTTGGAGGGGACCTACAACTATGGCTACACCTTC. Translation gives CASSLEGTYNYGYTF.

The table lists this clonotype with a few counts. The V gene is TRBV7-9, the J gene TRBJ1-4, with TRBD1 matching over 9 bases. V lost 6 bases, J lost 8 bases, and 4 bases stayed unmatched. CDR3 length: 13 amino acids. Per the germline V gene, CDR1 is SEHNR and CDR2 is FQNEAQ (reference sequence). The DNA for the CDR3 is TGTGCCAGCAGTCGGGACAGGGACGAAAAACTGTTTTTT. Translated: CASSRDRDEKLFF. The full variable domain, rest sourced from reference TRBV7-9 and TRBJ1-4, is DTGVSQNPRHKITKRGQNVTFRCDPISEHNRLYWYRQTLGQGPEFLTYFQNEAQLEKSRLLSDRFSAERPKGSFSTLEIQRTEQGDSAMYLCASSRDRDEKLFFGSGTQLSVL.

V gene TRBV27 combines with J gene TRBJ2-1; 12 bases agree with TRBD2. The CDR3 sequence is 20 residues long. With 3 bases clipped from V and 0 bases from J, the junction kept 12 bases outside the gene matches. Germline values: CDR1 MNHEY, CDR2 SMNVEV (reference sequence). CDR3: CASSFISGLAGGSSYNEQFF. CDR3 sequence (DNA): TGTGCCAGCAGTTTCATATCGGGGCTAGCGGGGGGGAGCTCCTACAATGAGCAGTTCTTC.

The chain joins TRBV7-2 to TRBJ1-1; unclear D gene. Trimming took 1 base from V and 5 from J, leaving 11 bases between them. Per the germline V gene, CDR1 is SGHTA and CDR2 is FQGNSA. This CDR3 is built from 14 residues. The CDR3 loop is CASSLVVGLTEAFF. The CDR3 coding sequence is TGTGCCAGCAGCTTAGTTGTAGGTTTAACTGAAGCTTTCTTT.

This clonotype was counted only a few times. The CDR3 DNA follows: TGTGCCAGCTCAAAACAGGGGGCGTTCACTGAAGCTTTCTTT. It specifies CASSKQGAFTEAFF. This chain joins TRBV18 and TRBJ1-1, with 9 positions matching TRBD1. With V trimmed by 5 bases and J by 4 bases, 5 bases remained unmatched. The germline CDR1 and CDR2 sequences are KGHSH and LQKENI. This CDR3 has 14 amino acids.

The J gene is TRBJ2-3, the V gene TRBV28; a weak D match, TRBD2 (6 bases). CDR1 and CDR2 (germline): MDHEN, SYDVKM. Deletions cut 5 bases from V and 2 bases from J, with 23 bases between. The CDR3 length is 18 residues. The CDR3 protein is CASSILPPLARYTDTQYF. The CDR3, as DNA: TGTGCCAGCAGTATCCTCCCCCCTCTAGCGCGCTACACAGATACGCAGTATTTT.

The chain is built from TRBV6-2 or TRBV6-3 and TRBJ2-1; 11 bases are a match to TRBD2. In germline, CDR1 is MNHEY, CDR2 SVGEGT. The CDR3 loop spans 18 amino acids. J gave up 15 bases and V 0 bases, and 19 bases lay outside the gene matches. This chain's CDR3 is CASSYSRTSGFLPSGSFF. The CDR3 nucleotides read TGTGCCAGCAGTTACTCTCGGACTAGCGGGTTTCTCCCAAGTGGTTCGTTCTTC.

This clonotype showed up many times. The chain has TRBV5-1 and TRBJ1-1; 8 nucleotides match TRBD1. V gave up 2 bases and J gave up 4 bases; unmatched junction bases: 7. The CDR3 is 15 amino acids. Germline values: CDR1 SGHRS, CDR2 YFSETQ. This CDR3 is CASSLDQGASTEAFF. In DNA form, the CDR3 reads TGCGCCAGCAGCTTAGACCAGGGGGCGTCCACTGAAGCTTTCTTT.